The 9 T cell receptor beta chains reported below all come from one sample, sequenced in a study of graft-versus-host responses after intestinal transplantation. Profiling relied on immunoSEQ multiplex PCR, and the TCRdb table lists in-frame clones only, not all of them. Altogether roughly 90,000 clones are present, approximately 89% being singletons, with the ten largest covering 0.3% to 0.45%. Antigen specificity for these receptors is unknown. The input for sequencing was unstimulated CD4+ T cells sorted from spleen or lymph node cells, taken before transplant. The receptor set was obtained from a human donor who was the organ donor for an intestinal transplant.

This chain connects TRBV10-2 to TRBJ1-1, with D possibly matching TRBD1 (5 bases). The CDR3 length is 13 residues. Between the trimmed V and J ends, which lost 9 bases and 6 bases, there was a span of 17 bases. Germline CDR1 and CDR2: WSHSY and SAAADI. The chain's CDR3 is CASRTGGSSEAFF. The CDR3, as DNA: TGCGCCAGTCGAACGGGGGGGTCGTCTGAAGCTTTCTTT.

This sequence joins TRBV5-1 and TRBJ2-3, with a weak D call TRBD2 (6 bases). The V end lost 0 bases, the J end lost 0 bases, and 11 bases lay between the germline ends. Per the germline V gene, CDR1 is SGHRS and CDR2 is YFSETQ. The CDR3 runs to 16 residues. The CDR3 sequence is CASSLGPGVSTDTQYF. CDR3 in DNA: TGCGCCAGCAGCTTGGGTCCGGGAGTAAGCACAGATACGCAGTATTTT.

This clone was seen once. The genes are TRBV19 and TRBJ2-3; weak D call: TRBD2 (5 bases). The V end lost 4 bases, the J end lost 4 bases, and 12 bases lay between the germline ends. From germline, CDR1 is LNHDA and CDR2 SQIVND (reference sequence). The CDR3 runs to 14 residues. CDR3 loop: CASSNRGQSDTQYF. Written as DNA, the CDR3 is TGTGCCAGTAGTAACCGGGGTCAATCAGATACGCAGTATTTT.

The genes are TRBV7-2 and TRBJ2-1; D is possibly TRBD1 (6 bases). CDR1 SGHTA and CDR2 FQGNSA come from the germline V gene. CDR3 length: 14 residues. With 5 bases removed from V and 10 bases from J, the gap between germline ends came to 18 bases. The CDR3 loop is CASSPYVTGVEQFF. DNA for the CDR3: TGTGCCAGCAGCCCATACGTGACAGGCGTCGAGCAGTTCTTC.

The chain employs TRBV5-1 and TRBJ1-1, with 8 bases identical to TRBD1. Per the germline V gene, CDR1 is SGHRS and CDR2 is YFSETQ. J was trimmed by 6 bases and V by 5 bases; bases with no gene match: 15. This CDR3 comprises 16 residues. The CDR3 DNA follows: TGCGCCAGCAGGCCACTCTGGACAGGGAATCAGCCTGAAGCTTTCTTT. It translates to CASRPLWTGNQPEAFF. Supplemented by reference TRBV5-1 and TRBJ1-1, the full variable domain reads KAGVTQTPRYLIKTRGQQVTLSCSPISGHRSVSWYQQTPGQGLQFLFEYFSETQRNKGNFPGRFSGRQFSNSRSEMNVSTLELGDSALYLCASRPLWTGNQPEAFFGQGTRLTVV.

The rearrangement joins TRBV30 to TRBJ2-3; no clear D gene. This CDR3 has 15 amino acids. Looked up from germline, CDR1 is GTSNPN and CDR2 is SVGIG (reference sequence). V was clipped by 4 bases and J by 4 bases, with 18 bases between them. The CDR3 is CAWTAGLPRSDTQYF. The CDR3 DNA reads as TGTGCCTGGACCGCAGGCCTCCCAAGGTCAGATACGCAGTATTTT. Together with reference TRBV30 and TRBJ2-3, the CDR3 gives the full variable domain: SQTIHQWPATLVQPVGSPLSLECTVEGTSNPNLYWYRQAAGRGLQLLFYSVGIGQISSEVPQNLSASRPQDRQFILSSKKLLLSDSGFYLCAWTAGLPRSDTQYFGPGTRLTVL.

The chain combines TRBV7-3 with TRBJ2-7; D may be TRBD1 (6 bases). V dropped 5 bases and J dropped 2 bases, with 16 bases sitting between them. Germline loops: CDR1 SGHTA, CDR2 FQGTGA. The CDR3 length is 15 residues. CDR3 protein: CASSPGQPGTYEQYF. CDR3 in DNA: TGTGCCAGCAGCCCCGGACAGCCTGGAACCTACGAGCAGTACTTC. Based on the CDR3 plus reference TRBV7-3 and TRBJ2-7, the full variable domain is GAGVSQTPSNKVTEKGKYVELRCDPISGHTALYWYRQSLGQGPEFLIYFQGTGAADDSGLPNDRFFAVRPEGSVSTLKIQRTERGDSAVYLCASSPGQPGTYEQYFGPGTRLTVT.

CDR3 sequence: CASSRSGRAGGDTGELFF. The CDR3, as DNA: TGCGCCAGCAGCCGTAGCGGGAGGGCCGGAGGGGACACCGGGGAGCTGTTTTTT. V and J are TRBV5-1 and TRBJ2-2, with 11 positions matching TRBD2. Germline assignment: CDR1 SGHRS and CDR2 YFSETQ. Trimming at V came to 4 bases and at J to 3 bases, leaving 11 bases not matched to a gene. The CDR3 sequence is 18 residues long.

This chain uses TRBV11-2 with TRBJ2-7; D not resolved. Germline V lookup: CDR1 SGHAT, CDR2 FQNNGV. The CDR3 spans 14 residues. V was clipped by 1 base and J by 4 bases, with 11 bases between them. DNA of the CDR3: TGTGCCAGCAGCTTAGGCGTTGACTTGTACGAGCAGTACTTC. Its translation: CASSLGVDLYEQYF.